Reported below is one T cell receptor (beta chain). Antigen unknown. The source of the sample is a study of post-analysis software for immune sequencing data. Study results and limitations: When patients were compared with controls, about five TRBV segments were more frequent, TRBV5-6, TRBV5-1 and TRBV20-1 among them.

The CDR3 spans 19 residues. The germline gives CDR1 SGDLS, CDR2 YYNGEE. V shed 0 bases, J shed 1 base, and the junction held 10 bases outside the gene matches. Presence of unique molecular identifiers characterized the TCR beta cDNA libraries. One entry per CDR3 protein results from TCRdb running MiXCR on the PCR reads. The sample shows a few hundred thousand distinct CDR3 sequences, over 30% of them seen only once. Sequencing was performed on blood. V usage is TRBV9 and J usage is TRBJ2-1; 10 bases fit TRBD2. The receptor was isolated from a girl aged 2 to 10 with multiple sclerosis. DNA for the CDR3: TGTGCCAGCAGCGTAGACAGCGGGAGGGCCGTCGCGTCCTACAATGAGCAGTTCTTC. It yields the protein CASSVDSGRAVASYNEQFF.